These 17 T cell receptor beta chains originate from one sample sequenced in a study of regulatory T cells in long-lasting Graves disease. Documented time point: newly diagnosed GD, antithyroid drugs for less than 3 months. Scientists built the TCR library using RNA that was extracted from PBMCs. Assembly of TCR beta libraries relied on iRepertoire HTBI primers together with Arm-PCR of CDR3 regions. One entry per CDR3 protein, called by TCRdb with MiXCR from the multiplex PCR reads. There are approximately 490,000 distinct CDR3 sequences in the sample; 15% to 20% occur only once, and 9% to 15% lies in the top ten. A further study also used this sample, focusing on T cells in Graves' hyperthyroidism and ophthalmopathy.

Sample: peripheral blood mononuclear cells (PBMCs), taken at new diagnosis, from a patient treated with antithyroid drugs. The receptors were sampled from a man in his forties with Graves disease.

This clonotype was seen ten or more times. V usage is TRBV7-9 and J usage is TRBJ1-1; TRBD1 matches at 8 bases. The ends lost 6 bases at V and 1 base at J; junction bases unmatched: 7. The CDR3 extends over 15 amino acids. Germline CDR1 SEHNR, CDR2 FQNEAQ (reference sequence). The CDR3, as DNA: TGTGCCAGCAGTTGGGCCGACAGGGGGAACACTGAAGCTTTCTTT. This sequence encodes CASSWADRGNTEAFF.

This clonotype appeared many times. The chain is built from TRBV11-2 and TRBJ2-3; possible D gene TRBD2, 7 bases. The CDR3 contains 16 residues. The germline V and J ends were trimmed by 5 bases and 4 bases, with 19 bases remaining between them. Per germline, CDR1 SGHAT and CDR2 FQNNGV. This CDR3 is CASSKSPGEGADTQYF. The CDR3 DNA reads TGTGCCAGCAGCAAGTCCCCAGGGGAGGGAGCAGATACGCAGTATTTT.

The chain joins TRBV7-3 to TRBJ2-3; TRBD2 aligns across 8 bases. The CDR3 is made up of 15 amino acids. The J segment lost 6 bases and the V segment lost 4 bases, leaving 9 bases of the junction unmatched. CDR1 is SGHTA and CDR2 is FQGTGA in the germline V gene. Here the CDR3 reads CASSSGTRALDTQYF. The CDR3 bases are TGTGCCAGCAGCTCGGGGACTAGGGCTCTGGATACGCAGTATTTT.

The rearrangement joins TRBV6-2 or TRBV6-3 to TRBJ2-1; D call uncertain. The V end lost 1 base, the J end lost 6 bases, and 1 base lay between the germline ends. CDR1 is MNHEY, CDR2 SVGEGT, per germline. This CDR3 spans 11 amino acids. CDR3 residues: CASSYFNEQFF. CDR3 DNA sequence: TGTGCCAGCAGTTACTTCAATGAGCAGTTCTTC.

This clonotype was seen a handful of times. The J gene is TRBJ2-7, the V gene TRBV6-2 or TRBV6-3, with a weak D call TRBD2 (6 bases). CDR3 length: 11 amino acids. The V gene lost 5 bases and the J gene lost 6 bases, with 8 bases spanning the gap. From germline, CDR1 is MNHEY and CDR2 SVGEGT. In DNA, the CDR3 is TGTGCCAGCAGTCGGGGGTTCGAGCAGTACTTC. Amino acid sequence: CASSRGFEQYF.

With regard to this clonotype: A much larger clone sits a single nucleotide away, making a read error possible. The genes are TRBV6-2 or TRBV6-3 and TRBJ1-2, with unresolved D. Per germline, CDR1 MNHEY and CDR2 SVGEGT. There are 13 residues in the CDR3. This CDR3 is CAGSRATADGYTF. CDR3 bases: TGTGCCGGCAGTCGGGCTACGGCAGACGGCTACACCTTC.

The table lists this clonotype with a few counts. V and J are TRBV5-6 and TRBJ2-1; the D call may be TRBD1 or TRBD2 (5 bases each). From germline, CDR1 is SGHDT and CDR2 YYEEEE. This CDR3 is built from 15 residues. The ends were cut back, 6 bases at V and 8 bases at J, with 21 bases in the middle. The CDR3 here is CASISGVRWDDEQFF. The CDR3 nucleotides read TGTGCCAGCATATCCGGGGTTCGGTGGGACGATGAGCAGTTCTTC.

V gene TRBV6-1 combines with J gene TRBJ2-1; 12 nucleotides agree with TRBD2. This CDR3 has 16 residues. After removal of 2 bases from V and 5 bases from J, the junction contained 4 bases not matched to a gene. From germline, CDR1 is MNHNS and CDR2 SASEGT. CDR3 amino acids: CASSEPSGRANNEQFF. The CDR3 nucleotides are TGTGCCAGCAGTGAACCTAGCGGGAGGGCAAACAATGAGCAGTTCTTC.

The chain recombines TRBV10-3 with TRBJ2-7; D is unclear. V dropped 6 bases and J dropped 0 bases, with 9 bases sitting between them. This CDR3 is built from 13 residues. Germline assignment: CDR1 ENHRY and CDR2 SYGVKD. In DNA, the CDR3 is TGTGCCATCAGGGCGGAAAGCTCCTACGAGCAGTACTTC. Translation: CAIRAESSYEQYF.

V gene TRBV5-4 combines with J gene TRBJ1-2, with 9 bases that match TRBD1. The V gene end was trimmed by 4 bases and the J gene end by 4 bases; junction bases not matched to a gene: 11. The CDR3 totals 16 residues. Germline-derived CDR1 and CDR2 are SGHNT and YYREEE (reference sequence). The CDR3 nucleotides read TGTGCCAGCAGCACAACCGGGACAGGGTACCCCTATGGCTACACCTTC. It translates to CASSTTGTGYPYGYTF.

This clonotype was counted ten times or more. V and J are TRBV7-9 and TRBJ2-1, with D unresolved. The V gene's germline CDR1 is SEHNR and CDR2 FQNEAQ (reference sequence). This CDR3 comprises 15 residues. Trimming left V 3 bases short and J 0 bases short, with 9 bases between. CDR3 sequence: CASSFDSSSYNEQFF. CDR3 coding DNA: TGTGCCAGCAGCTTCGACTCTTCCTCCTACAATGAGCAGTTCTTC.

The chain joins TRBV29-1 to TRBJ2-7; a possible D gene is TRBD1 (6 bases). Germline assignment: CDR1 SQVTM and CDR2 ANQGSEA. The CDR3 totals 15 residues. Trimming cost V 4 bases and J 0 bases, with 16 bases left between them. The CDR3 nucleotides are TGCAGCGTTGTTGGTACAGGGTCGAGCTCCTACGAGCAGTACTTC. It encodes CSVVGTGSSSYEQYF.

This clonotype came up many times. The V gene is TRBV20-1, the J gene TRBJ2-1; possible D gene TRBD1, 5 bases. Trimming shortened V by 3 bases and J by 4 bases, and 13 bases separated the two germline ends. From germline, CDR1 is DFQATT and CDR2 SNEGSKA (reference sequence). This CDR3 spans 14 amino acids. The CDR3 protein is CSASMSGLYNEQFF. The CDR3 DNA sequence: TGCAGTGCTAGTATGTCAGGGCTTTACAATGAGCAGTTCTTC.

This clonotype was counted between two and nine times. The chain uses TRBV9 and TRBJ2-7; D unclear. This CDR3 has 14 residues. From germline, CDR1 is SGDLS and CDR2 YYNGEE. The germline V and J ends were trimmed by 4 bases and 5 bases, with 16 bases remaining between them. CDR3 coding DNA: TGTGCCAGCAGCCCCAGTGGCAGGATAAACGAGCAGTACTTC. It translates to CASSPSGRINEQYF.

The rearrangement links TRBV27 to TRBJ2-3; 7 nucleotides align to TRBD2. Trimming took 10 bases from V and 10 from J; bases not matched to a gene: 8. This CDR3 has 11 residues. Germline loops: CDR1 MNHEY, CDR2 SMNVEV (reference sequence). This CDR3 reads CATLRSGAQYF. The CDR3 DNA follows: TGTGCCACCCTTAGGAGCGGGGCGCAGTATTTT.

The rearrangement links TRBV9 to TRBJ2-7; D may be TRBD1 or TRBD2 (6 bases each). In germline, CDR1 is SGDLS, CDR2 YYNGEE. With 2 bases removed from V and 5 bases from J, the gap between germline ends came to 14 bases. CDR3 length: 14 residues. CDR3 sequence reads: CASSVSGGRDEQYF. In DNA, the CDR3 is TGTGCCAGCAGCGTCTCCGGGGGCCGGGACGAGCAGTACTTC.

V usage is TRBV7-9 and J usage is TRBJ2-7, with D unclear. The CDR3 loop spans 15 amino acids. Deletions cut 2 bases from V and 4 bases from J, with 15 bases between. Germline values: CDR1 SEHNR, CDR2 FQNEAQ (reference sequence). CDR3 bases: TGTGCCAGCAGCTTAACGGATGGAGTTAAGTACGAGCAGTACTTC. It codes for CASSLTDGVKYEQYF.